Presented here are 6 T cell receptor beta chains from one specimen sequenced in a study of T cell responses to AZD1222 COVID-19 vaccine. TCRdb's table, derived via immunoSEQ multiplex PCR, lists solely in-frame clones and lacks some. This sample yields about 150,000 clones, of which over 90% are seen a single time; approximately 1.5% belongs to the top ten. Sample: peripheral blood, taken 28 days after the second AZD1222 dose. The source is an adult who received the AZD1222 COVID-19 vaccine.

The DNA of the CDR3 is TGTGCCAGCAGCTTAGCAACAGGGCGAAGCACAGATACGCAGTATTTT. Translating gives CASSLATGRSTDTQYF. The chain joins TRBV7-6 to TRBJ2-3; D perhaps matches TRBD1 (6 bases). The germline CDR1 and CDR2 sequences are SGHVS and FNYEAQ. This CDR3 comprises 16 residues. The V and J ends lost 0 bases and 0 bases respectively, with 10 bases between them.

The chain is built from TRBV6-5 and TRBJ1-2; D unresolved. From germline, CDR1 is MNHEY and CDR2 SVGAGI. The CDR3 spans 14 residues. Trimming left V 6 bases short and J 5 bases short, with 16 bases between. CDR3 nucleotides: TGTGCCAGCAGCCCACAAACGAGCAATTATGGCTACACCTTC. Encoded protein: CASSPQTSNYGYTF.

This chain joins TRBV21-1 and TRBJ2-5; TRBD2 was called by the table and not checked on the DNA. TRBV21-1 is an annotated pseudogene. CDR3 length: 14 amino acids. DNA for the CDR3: TGTGCCAGCAGCAAAGGCATTAGTCGGGAGACCCAGTACTTC. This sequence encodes CASSKGISRETQYF.

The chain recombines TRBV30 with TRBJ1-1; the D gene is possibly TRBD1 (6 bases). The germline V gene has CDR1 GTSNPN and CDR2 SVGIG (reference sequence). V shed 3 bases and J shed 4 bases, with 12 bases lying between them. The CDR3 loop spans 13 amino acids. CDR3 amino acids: CAWRGQPGTEAFF. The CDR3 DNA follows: TGTGCCTGGAGGGGACAACCTGGCACTGAAGCTTTCTTT.

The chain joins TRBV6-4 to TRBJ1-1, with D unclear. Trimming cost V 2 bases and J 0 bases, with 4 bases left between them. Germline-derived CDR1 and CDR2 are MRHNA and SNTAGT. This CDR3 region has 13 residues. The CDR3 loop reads CASSDKMNTEAFF. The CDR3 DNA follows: TGTGCCAGCAGTGACAAAATGAACACTGAAGCTTTCTTT.

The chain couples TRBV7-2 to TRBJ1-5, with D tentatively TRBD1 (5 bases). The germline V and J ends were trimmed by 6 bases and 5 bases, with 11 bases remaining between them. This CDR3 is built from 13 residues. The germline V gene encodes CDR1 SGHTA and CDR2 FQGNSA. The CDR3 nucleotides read TGTGCCAGCAGTTTGGGAGGGGATCAGCCCCAGCATTTT. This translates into CASSLGGDQPQHF.